This passage covers 5 T cell receptor beta chains from one sample sequenced in a study of blood T cell repertoires in COVID-19 (dated by TCRdb to the early 2020s). Libraries were built with the immunoSEQ multiplex PCR assay. As stored in TCRdb, this immuneACCESS dataset retains in-frame rearrangements with V and J assigned. A fraction of the clones does not appear; measured against another copy, unresolved V genes explain less than half of the discrepancy, and the remainder lacks a known reason. This sample comprises around 210,000 clones, roughly 85% of them detected only once. 5% to 6.5% of the sample belongs to the ten largest clones. The sequenced material came from peripheral blood. These receptors originate from a man aged 45-65 years with COVID-19, enrolled during active disease.

V is TRBV7-2 and J is TRBJ1-1, with 10 bases identical to TRBD1. The J segment lost 5 bases and the V segment lost 3 bases, leaving 3 bases of the junction unmatched. CDR3 size: 14 residues. The germline V gene has CDR1 SGHTA and CDR2 FQGNSA. DNA of the CDR3: TGTGCCAGCAGCTTTGACAGGGGGCAAACTGAAGCTTTCTTT. Its protein is CASSFDRGQTEAFF.

This sequence joins TRBV19 and TRBJ2-1; TRBD2 aligns across 10 bases. V shed 3 bases and J 8 bases; nucleotides not matched to a gene: 19. Per the germline V gene, CDR1 is LNHDA and CDR2 is SQIVND (reference sequence). This CDR3 comprises 19 residues. In nucleotides, the CDR3 is TGTGCCAGTAGTATCCGCTTCGACAGTAGCGGGGGGACCAAACATGAGCAGTTCTTC. Encoded protein: CASSIRFDSSGGTKHEQFF. The full variable domain, its missing parts supplied by reference TRBV19 and TRBJ2-1, is DGGITQSPKYLFRKEGQNVTLSCEQNLNHDAMYWYRQDPGQGLRLIYYSQIVNDFQKGDIAEGYSVSREKKESFPLTVTSAQKNPTAFYLCASSIRFDSSGGTKHEQFFGPGTRLTVL.

The gene calls are TRBV30 and TRBJ1-6, with TRBD1 matching 7 bases. After removal of 4 bases from V and 6 bases from J, the junction contained 6 bases not matched to a gene. The CDR3 runs 14 residues. Germline V gene lookup returns CDR1 GTSNPN and CDR2 SVGIG (reference sequence). The CDR3 loop is CAWKPGQLNSPLHF. Here the CDR3 DNA reads TGTGCCTGGAAGCCGGGACAGCTTAATTCACCCCTCCACTTT.

This chain uses TRBV19 with TRBJ2-7; 7 nucleotides agree with TRBD2. J lost 1 base, V lost 7 bases, and 10 bases had no gene match. Per the germline V gene, CDR1 is LNHDA and CDR2 is SQIVND (reference sequence). This CDR3 is built from 15 residues. The CDR3 spells CASMKTSATSYEQYF. The DNA for the CDR3 is TGTGCCAGTATGAAAACTAGCGCGACTTCCTACGAGCAGTACTTC.

The V call is TRBV24-1, the J call TRBJ2-1, with 8 nucleotides matching TRBD2. The germline V gene has CDR1 KGHDR and CDR2 SFDVKD. Trimming cost V 7 bases and J 3 bases; bases outside gene matches: 10. The length of the CDR3 is 16 residues. The CDR3 region is CATSDPLAGNYNEQFF. DNA for the CDR3: TGTGCCACCAGCGATCCTCTAGCGGGCAACTACAATGAGCAGTTCTTC.